These 8 T cell receptor beta chains came from one sample sequenced in a study of blood T cell repertoires in COVID-19. The repertoire was sequenced with immunoSEQ multiplex PCR; TCRdb's copy has only in-frame clones and lacks some. Here the sample spans 95,000 to 150,000 clones, roughly three quarters being singletons. Sample: peripheral blood. The receptors here all came from a woman aged 80 or over with acute or convalescent COVID-19.

This chain's CDR3 is CASSPGDRREAFF. In DNA form, the CDR3 reads TGTGCCAGCAGCCCCGGAGACAGGAGAGAAGCTTTCTTT. This chain links TRBV3-1 (or the pseudogene TRBV3-2) with TRBJ1-1, with D possibly being TRBD1 (6 bases). The V gene lost 4 bases and the J gene lost 8 bases, with 14 bases spanning the gap. The germline V gene encodes CDR1 LGHDT and CDR2 YNNKEL (reference sequence). This CDR3 region has 13 residues.

The DNA for the CDR3 is TGTGCCAGTAGTAGTCCGGGGAGACTGCCAACTAATGAAAAACTGTTTTTT. Protein: CASSSPGRLPTNEKLFF. This rearrangement joins TRBV19 to TRBJ1-4, with D unresolved. CDR1 and CDR2 (germline): LNHDA, SQIVND (reference sequence). V gave up 4 bases and J gave up 0 bases, with 15 bases separating them. This CDR3 is built from 17 residues.

The chain links TRBV4-3 to TRBJ2-1, with D perhaps matching TRBD2 (6 bases). The germline V gene encodes CDR1 LGHNA and CDR2 YSLEER. The CDR3 extends over 13 amino acids. Trimming shortened V by 0 bases and J by 15 bases, and 15 bases separated the two germline ends. Here the CDR3 DNA reads TGCGCCAGCAGCCAAGATCTGGGACTTGCTCTGTTCTTC. Amino acids: CASSQDLGLALFF.

This clone was recorded only once. The chain recombines TRBV5-5 with TRBJ2-7; the D is unclear. The CDR3 sequence is 12 residues long. Germline values: CDR1 SGHKS, CDR2 YYEKEE (reference sequence). The V end lost 3 bases, the J end lost 3 bases, and 7 bases lay between the germline ends. CDR3 bases: TGTGCCAGCAGCTCGTCCGTCTACGAGCAGTACTTC. As protein: CASSSSVYEQYF. The variable domain in full, completed from reference TRBV5-5 and TRBJ2-7, reads DAGVTQSPTHLIKTRGQQVTLRCSPISGHKSVSWYQQVLGQGPQFIFQYYEKEERGRGNFPDRFSARQFPNYSSELNVNALLLGDSALYLCASSSSVYEQYFGPGTRLTVT.

This chain connects TRBV5-1 to TRBJ2-6; D remains ambiguous. Looked up from germline, CDR1 is SGHRS and CDR2 is YFSETQ. The CDR3 is made up of 15 amino acids. Trimming removed 0 bases at V and 0 bases at J, with 4 bases between. This chain's CDR3 is CASSLDSSGANVLTF. CDR3 nucleotide sequence: TGCGCCAGCAGCTTGGACAGCTCTGGGGCCAACGTCCTGACTTTC. The whole variable domain, filled in from reference TRBV5-1 and TRBJ2-6, reads KAGVTQTPRYLIKTRGQQVTLSCSPISGHRSVSWYQQTPGQGLQFLFEYFSETQRNKGNFPGRFSGRQFSNSRSEMNVSTLELGDSALYLCASSLDSSGANVLTFGAGSRLTVL.

This chain uses TRBV19 with TRBJ1-2; TRBD1 might be the D (5 bases). CDR1 LNHDA and CDR2 SQIVND come from the germline V gene (reference sequence). The CDR3 is 13 residues long. Trimming cost V 7 bases and J 5 bases, with 14 bases left between them. CDR3 protein: CASTSLGDYGYTF. In DNA, the CDR3 is TGTGCCAGTACTTCCCTAGGGGATTATGGCTACACCTTC.

The sample holds a few counts of this clone. The rearrangement links TRBV5-5 to TRBJ1-2; 8 nucleotides match TRBD1. The J segment lost 7 bases and the V segment lost 4 bases, leaving 9 bases of the junction unmatched. The CDR3 is made up of 14 amino acids. Germline CDR1 reads SGHKS; CDR2 reads YYEKEE (reference sequence). CDR3: CASSEVRGQAGYTF. The CDR3 DNA follows: TGTGCCAGCAGCGAGGTCAGGGGGCAAGCTGGCTACACCTTC.

This clone was observed a handful of times. This rearrangement joins TRBV2 to TRBJ2-2; 10 nucleotides line up with TRBD1. The CDR3 runs to 17 residues. V was clipped by 4 bases and J by 6 bases; unmatched bases: 11. CDR1 SNHLY and CDR2 FYNNEI come from the germline V gene. CDR3: CASSVGTGAPEAGELFF. In nucleotides, the CDR3 is TGTGCCAGCAGTGTCGGGACAGGGGCTCCCGAGGCCGGGGAGCTGTTTTTT. The full variable domain, with the rest looked up from reference TRBV2 and TRBJ2-2, is EPEVTQTPSHQVTQMGQEVILRCVPISNHLYFYWYRQILGQKVEFLVSFYNNEISEKSEIFDDQFSVERPDGSNFTLKIRSTKLEDSAMYFCASSVGTGAPEAGELFFGEGSRLTVL.